This is a list of T cell receptor beta chains from one sample in a study of blood T cell repertoires in COVID-19. TCRdb's table, derived via immunoSEQ multiplex PCR, lists solely in-frame clones and lacks some. The table records hundreds of thousands of clones, about 89% of them present only once. The material sequenced was PBMCs or T cells enriched from blood (not recorded which). These receptors all stem from a man aged 40-49 years in a cohort exposed to, infected with or recovered from COVID-19 (not recorded which). Both conserved end residues are part of each CDR3. A D gene is named only where the DNA matches it firmly.

.	TRBJ1-5	TRBV19	14	CASSIWGVGQPQHF
TRBD1	TRBJ2-1	TRBV2	12	CARGQVFNEQFF
.	TRBJ2-7	TRBV7-8	13	CASRVTGSYEQYF
.	TRBJ1-1	TRBV27	13	CASSALGGTEAFF
TRBD1	TRBJ2-7	TRBV3-1/TRBV3-2	17	CASSQPAIGTGIYEQYF
.	TRBJ1-1	TRBV5-1	13	CASSSLGDTEAFF
.	TRBJ1-1	TRBV6-5	16	CASSYGQLLQNTEAFF
.	TRBJ1-5	TRBV7-6	13	CASSLAADQPQHF
TRBD1	TRBJ2-3	TRBV6-5	15	CASRTGTAVSDTQYF
.	TRBJ2-3	TRBV30	15	CAWNAGRVGTDTQYF
.	TRBJ2-7	TRBV2	13	CASRRVQNYEQYF
TRBD2	TRBJ2-3	TRBV19	16	CASSPGLAGPADTQYF
.	TRBJ1-1	TRBV5-1	14	CASSLGGINTEAFF
.	TRBJ1-1	TRBV6-5	13	CASRPTGNTEAFF
.	TRBJ1-1	TRBV15	15	CATSREPGRITEAFF
TRBD2	TRBJ2-2	TRBV27	15	CASSLSLAGTGELFF
TRBD2	TRBJ2-1	TRBV18	15	CASSPGLAANNEQFF
TRBD1	TRBJ1-2	TRBV28	15	CASIPGTGMDYGYTF
.	TRBJ1-2	TRBV5-1	14	CASSLGGLGYGYTF
TRBD2	TRBJ2-2	TRBV7-8	14	CASSLSTSGGELFF
.	TRBJ2-4	TRBV7-2	14	CASSLTSSRDIQYF
.	TRBJ1-1	TRBV7-9	14	CASLGALGYTEAFF